Below, 21 T cell receptor beta chains from the same sample are listed, as sequenced in a study of CD8 T cells in Susac syndrome. Random hexamers primed reverse transcription of about 0.5 to 1 ug RNA. TCRdb reanalysed the immunoSEQ multiplex PCR reads using MiXCR and keeps one entry per CDR3 protein. The sample comprises a few hundred thousand distinct CDR3 sequences, approximately 90% of which are singletons, and about 0.15% rests with the top ten. The sequenced sample consisted of CD8+ T cells from PBMCs. These TCRs come from a human donor with multiple sclerosis.

DNA of the CDR3: TGTGCCAGCAGCTTCCCGGGGGCAGGGCCCGTCTACTTC. The encoded protein is CASSFPGAGPVYF. The V and J genes are TRBV7-6 and TRBJ2-7; either TRBD1 or TRBD2 may supply D (6 bases each). With 3 bases removed from V and 13 bases from J, the gap between germline ends came to 19 bases. The germline V gene has CDR1 SGHVS and CDR2 FNYEAQ. This CDR3 has 13 residues. Complete variable domain (other parts from reference TRBV7-6 and TRBJ2-7): GAGVSQSPRYKVTKRGQDVALRCDPISGHVSLYWYRQALGQGPEFLTYFNYEAQQDKSGLPNDRFSAERPEGSISTLTIQRTEQRDSAMYRCASSFPGAGPVYFGPGTRLTVT.

V is TRBV7-9 and J is TRBJ2-7; D may be TRBD2 (6 bases). Trimming left V 0 bases short and J 6 bases short, with 18 bases between. Per the germline V gene, CDR1 is SEHNR and CDR2 is FQNEAQ (reference sequence). The CDR3 loop spans 16 amino acids. In nucleotides, the CDR3 is TGTGCCAGCAGCTTAGCCTTAGGTGCTAGCGCGGGCGAGCAGTACTTC. This codes for CASSLALGASAGEQYF.

V gene TRBV29-1 combines with J gene TRBJ1-2; 10 bases agree with TRBD1. Looked up from germline, CDR1 is SQVTM and CDR2 is ANQGSEA. The CDR3 contains 13 residues. Losses at the gene ends were 6 bases for V and 3 bases for J; bases not matched to a gene: 4. The CDR3 DNA reads as TGCAGCGTCCTAGGACAGGGGGACTATGGCTACACCTTC. It codes for CSVLGQGDYGYTF.

This clonotype was counted between two and nine times. The chain combines TRBV12-5 with TRBJ2-3, with D unclear. The germline gives CDR1 LGHNT, CDR2 FRNRAP. V shed 6 bases and J shed 2 bases, with 3 bases lying between them. CDR3 length equals 11 residues. For the CDR3, the DNA is TGTGCTAGTGGCTACACAGATACGCAGTATTTT. Its translation is CASGYTDTQYF.

The V call is TRBV23-1, the J call TRBJ2-1; 8 positions agree with TRBD2. TRBV23-1 is assigned to the ORF class and has an uncertain function. The CDR3 runs to 14 residues. After removal of 6 bases from V and 1 base from J, the junction contained 2 bases not matched to a gene. CDR3 protein: CASRVAGSYNEQFF. In nucleotides, the CDR3 is TGCGCCAGCAGAGTAGCGGGGTCCTACAATGAGCAGTTCTTC.

This chain uses TRBV15 with TRBJ1-5; the D gene is possibly TRBD1 (5 bases). Looked up from germline, CDR1 is LNHNV and CDR2 is YYDKDF (reference sequence). V was pared by 0 bases and J by 1 base, with 19 bases between. The CDR3 is made up of 19 amino acids. CDR3 DNA sequence: TGTGCCACCAGCAGAGATGAAGGCCGGATCAGGGACAGCAATCAGCCCCAGCATTTT. Protein product: CATSRDEGRIRDSNQPQHF.

The chain recombines TRBV9 with TRBJ2-1; no definite D call. The germline V and J ends were trimmed by 0 bases and 3 bases, with 4 bases remaining between them. The CDR3 covers 13 residues. Per germline, CDR1 SGDLS and CDR2 YYNGEE. DNA of the CDR3: TGTGCCAGCAGCGTAGACGACTACAATGAGCAGTTCTTC. Protein: CASSVDDYNEQFF. Using reference TRBV9 and TRBJ2-1 for the parts outside the CDR3, the full variable domain is DSGVTQTPKHLITATGQRVTLRCSPRSGDLSVYWYQQSLDQGLQFLIQYYNGEERAKGNILERFSAQQFPDLHSELNLSSLELGDSALYFCASSVDDYNEQFFGPGTRLTVL.

The rearrangement joins TRBV12-3 or TRBV12-4 to TRBJ1-2; 7 nucleotides align to TRBD1. The CDR3 is 14 residues long. V lost 7 bases and J lost 6; bases outside the gene matches: 11. CDR3 nucleotides: TGTGCCAGCAATAACGCCGGGACAGAAAATGGCTACACCTTC. Amino acid sequence: CASNNAGTENGYTF.

The chain uses TRBV20-1 and TRBJ1-2; D is ambiguous. The CDR3 consists of 15 residues. Germline V gene lookup returns CDR1 DFQATT and CDR2 SNEGSKA (reference sequence). Deletions cut 2 bases from V and 2 bases from J, with 15 bases between. The CDR3 loop is CSARLLPPVNYGYTF. The CDR3 nucleotides are TGCAGTGCTAGACTTTTACCCCCCGTAAACTATGGCTACACCTTC.

This rearrangement joins TRBV9 to TRBJ2-5; 10 bases align to TRBD2. Germline V gene sequence: CDR1 SGDLS, CDR2 YYNGEE. This CDR3 is built from 18 residues. V gave up 3 bases and J gave up 4 bases; unmatched junction bases: 15. CDR3 sequence reads: CASSAAASGSWVGETQYF. CDR3 bases: TGTGCCAGCAGCGCAGCGGCTAGCGGGAGTTGGGTTGGAGAGACCCAGTACTTC.

This chain connects TRBV4-3 to TRBJ2-3; D call uncertain. The V end was cut by 0 bases, the J end by 2 bases, with 21 bases between. Per the germline V gene, CDR1 is LGHNA and CDR2 is YSLEER. The CDR3 runs to 19 residues. CDR3 residues: CASSQELGETERDTDTQYF. In DNA form, the CDR3 reads TGCGCCAGCAGCCAAGAACTCGGCGAGACGGAACGAGACACAGATACGCAGTATTTT.

The chain combines TRBV5-6 with TRBJ1-1; maybe TRBD1 (6 bases). The CDR3 is 13 amino acids. Germline CDR1 SGHDT, CDR2 YYEEEE. Trimming pared 4 bases from V and 5 bases from J, leaving 12 bases between. In nucleotides, the CDR3 is TGTGCCAGCAGCCAAGGGGGGTCAACTGAAGCTTTCTTT. This gives the protein CASSQGGSTEAFF.

The genes are TRBV7-6 and TRBJ1-1; D ambiguous. Trimming shortened V by 1 base and J by 3 bases, and 6 bases separated the two germline ends. Germline CDR1 and CDR2: SGHVS and FNYEAQ. The CDR3 is 13 residues long. The DNA of the CDR3 is TGTGCCAGCAGCTTAGGGTGGGACACTGAAGCTTTCTTT. Encoded protein: CASSLGWDTEAFF.

This clonotype was seen a single time. V usage is TRBV6-2 or TRBV6-3 and J usage is TRBJ1-2, with no clear D. The CDR3 contains 13 residues. Germline CDR1 MNHEY, CDR2 SVGEGT. Deletions cut 7 bases from V and 0 bases from J, with 9 bases between. CDR3 in amino acids: CASKPQSNYGYTF. CDR3 DNA sequence: TGTGCCAGCAAGCCACAATCTAACTATGGCTACACCTTC.

The V call is TRBV27, the J call TRBJ2-4; D possibly corresponds to TRBD2 (6 bases). Trimming took 5 bases from V and 0 from J, leaving 11 bases between them. CDR1 is MNHEY and CDR2 is SMNVEV in the germline V gene (reference sequence). There are 15 residues in the CDR3. As DNA, the CDR3 is TGTGCCAGCAGTCCGGTAGCGGAAGCCAAAAACATTCAGTACTTC. This gives the protein CASSPVAEAKNIQYF.

V usage is TRBV28 and J usage is TRBJ2-3; a weak D match, TRBD1 (5 bases). The germline gives CDR1 MDHEN, CDR2 SYDVKM. The V end lost 5 bases, the J end lost 5 bases, and 8 bases lay between the germline ends. The CDR3 is 12 residues long. The CDR3 loop is CASSHDRDTQYF. CDR3 sequence (DNA): TGTGCCAGCAGTCACGACAGAGATACGCAGTATTTT.

The V call is TRBV4-1, the J call TRBJ2-7, with 7 bases matching TRBD1. CDR3 size: 16 residues. In germline, CDR1 is MGHRA, CDR2 YSYEKL. The trim removed 3 bases at V and 3 bases at J, leaving 11 bases unmatched. This chain's CDR3 is CASSQHSGTAIYEQYF. CDR3 DNA: TGCGCCAGCAGCCAGCATTCCGGGACAGCTATCTACGAGCAGTACTTC.

The chain carries TRBV7-9 and TRBJ2-7; TRBD2 aligns across 8 bases. There are 15 residues in the CDR3. Germline CDR1 reads SEHNR; CDR2 reads FQNEAQ (reference sequence). Unmatched junction bases numbered 2, after V lost 1 base and J lost 0 bases. CDR3 residues: CASSLVSGSSYEQYF. CDR3 nucleotide sequence: TGTGCCAGCAGCTTAGTCAGCGGGAGCTCCTACGAGCAGTACTTC. The full variable domain, in which reference TRBV7-9 and TRBJ2-7 provide the parts outside the CDR3, is DTGVSQNPRHKITKRGQNVTFRCDPISEHNRLYWYRQTLGQGPEFLTYFQNEAQLEKSRLLSDRFSAERPKGSFSTLEIQRTEQGDSAMYLCASSLVSGSSYEQYFGPGTRLTVT.

This chain connects TRBV30 to TRBJ1-2; TRBD1 is a possible D gene (5 bases). The length of the CDR3 is 13 residues. Germline assignment: CDR1 GTSNPN and CDR2 SVGIG (reference sequence). Trimming took 0 bases from V and 4 from J, leaving 9 bases between them. CDR3 loop: CAWSVGGSYGYTF. For the CDR3, the DNA is TGTGCCTGGAGTGTTGGGGGAAGCTATGGCTACACCTTC.

This chain uses TRBV2 with TRBJ2-1; 12 bases are a match to TRBD2. Germline CDR1 and CDR2: SNHLY and FYNNEI. J lost 4 bases, V lost 6 bases, and 10 bases had no gene match. The CDR3 sequence is 17 residues long. The CDR3 region has the DNA TGTGCCAGCAGAGGCCTAGCGGGAGGGGTGAAGTACAATGAGCAGTTCTTC. Its protein product is CASRGLAGGVKYNEQFF.

This chain uses TRBV5-1 with TRBJ1-2, with 7 bases lining up with TRBD1. This CDR3 is built from 13 residues. Germline CDR1 and CDR2: SGHRS and YFSETQ. Germline trimming cut 2 bases from V and 8 bases from J; bases unmatched to any gene: 6. CDR3 protein: CASSFLGGEGYTF. Written as DNA, the CDR3 is TGCGCCAGCAGCTTTTTAGGGGGCGAAGGCTACACCTTC. Filled out from reference TRBV5-1 and TRBJ1-2, the complete variable domain reads KAGVTQTPRYLIKTRGQQVTLSCSPISGHRSVSWYQQTPGQGLQFLFEYFSETQRNKGNFPGRFSGRQFSNSRSEMNVSTLELGDSALYLCASSFLGGEGYTFGSGTRLTVV.